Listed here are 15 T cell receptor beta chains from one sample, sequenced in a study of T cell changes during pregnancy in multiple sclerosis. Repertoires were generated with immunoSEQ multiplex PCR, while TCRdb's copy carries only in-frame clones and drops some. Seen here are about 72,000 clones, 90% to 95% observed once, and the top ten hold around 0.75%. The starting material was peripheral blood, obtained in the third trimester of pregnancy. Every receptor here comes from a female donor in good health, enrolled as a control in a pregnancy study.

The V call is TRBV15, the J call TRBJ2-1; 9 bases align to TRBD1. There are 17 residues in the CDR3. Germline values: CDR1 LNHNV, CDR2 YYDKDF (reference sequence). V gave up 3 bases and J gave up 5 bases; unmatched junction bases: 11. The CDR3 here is CATSRGSRTGANNEQFF. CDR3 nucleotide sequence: TGTGCCACCAGCAGGGGTTCCAGGACAGGGGCTAACAATGAGCAGTTCTTC.

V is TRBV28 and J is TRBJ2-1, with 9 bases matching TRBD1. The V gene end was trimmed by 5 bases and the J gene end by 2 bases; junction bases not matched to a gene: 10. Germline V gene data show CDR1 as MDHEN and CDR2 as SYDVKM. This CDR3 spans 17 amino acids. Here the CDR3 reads CASSPNRGRLAYNEQFF. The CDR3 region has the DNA TGTGCCAGCAGTCCCAACAGGGGGCGCCTTGCCTACAATGAGCAGTTCTTC.

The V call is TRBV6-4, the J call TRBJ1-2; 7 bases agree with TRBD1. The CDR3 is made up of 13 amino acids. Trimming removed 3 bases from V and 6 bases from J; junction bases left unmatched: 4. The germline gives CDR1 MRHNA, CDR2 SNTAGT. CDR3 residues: CASSDGTVDGYTF. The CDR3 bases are TGTGCCAGCAGTGATGGGACAGTAGATGGCTACACCTTC.

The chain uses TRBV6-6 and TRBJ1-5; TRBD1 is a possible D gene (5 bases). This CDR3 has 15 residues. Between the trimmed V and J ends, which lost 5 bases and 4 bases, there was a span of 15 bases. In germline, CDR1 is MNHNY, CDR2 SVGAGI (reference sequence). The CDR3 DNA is TGTGCCAGCAGTCCGGGTGGGGGGGGTAATCAGCCCCAGCATTTT. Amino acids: CASSPGGGGNQPQHF.

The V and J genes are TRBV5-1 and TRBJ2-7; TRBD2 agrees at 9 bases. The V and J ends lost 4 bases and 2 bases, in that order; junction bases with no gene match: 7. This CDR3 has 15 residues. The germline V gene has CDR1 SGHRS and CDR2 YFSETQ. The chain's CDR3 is CASSPPGGGAYEQYF. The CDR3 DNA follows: TGCGCCAGCAGCCCCCCCGGCGGGGGGGCCTACGAGCAGTACTTC.

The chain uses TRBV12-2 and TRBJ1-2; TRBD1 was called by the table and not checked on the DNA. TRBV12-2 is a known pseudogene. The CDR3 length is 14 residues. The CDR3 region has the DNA TGTGCAAGTCGCTTACAGGGTACTAACTATGGCTACACCTTC. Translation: CASRLQGTNYGYTF.

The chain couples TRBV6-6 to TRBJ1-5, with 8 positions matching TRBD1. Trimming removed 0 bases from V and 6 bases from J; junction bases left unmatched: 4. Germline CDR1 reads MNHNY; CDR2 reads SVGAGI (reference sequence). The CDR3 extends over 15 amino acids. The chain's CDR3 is CASSYSDRATQPQHF. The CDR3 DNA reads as TGTGCCAGCAGTTACTCGGACAGGGCCACTCAGCCCCAGCATTTT.

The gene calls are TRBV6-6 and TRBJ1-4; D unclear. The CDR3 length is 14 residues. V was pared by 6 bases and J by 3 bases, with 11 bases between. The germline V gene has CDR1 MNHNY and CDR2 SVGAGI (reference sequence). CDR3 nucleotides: TGTGCCAGCAGCCTGGGGAGGTCTAATGAAAAACTGTTTTTT. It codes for CASSLGRSNEKLFF.

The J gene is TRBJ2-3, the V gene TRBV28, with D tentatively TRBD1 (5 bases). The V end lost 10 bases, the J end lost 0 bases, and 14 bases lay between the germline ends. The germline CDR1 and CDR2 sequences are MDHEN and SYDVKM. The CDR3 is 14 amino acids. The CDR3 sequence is CATRSTVSTDTQYF. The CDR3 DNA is TGTGCCACCAGATCGACAGTTAGCACAGATACGCAGTATTTT.

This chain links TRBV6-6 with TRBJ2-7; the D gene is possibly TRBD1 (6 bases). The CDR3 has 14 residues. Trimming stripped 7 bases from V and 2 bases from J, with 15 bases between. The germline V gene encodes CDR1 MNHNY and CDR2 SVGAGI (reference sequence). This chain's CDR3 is CASTPGTPAYEQYF. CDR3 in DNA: TGTGCCAGCACCCCCGGGACACCGGCCTACGAGCAGTACTTC.

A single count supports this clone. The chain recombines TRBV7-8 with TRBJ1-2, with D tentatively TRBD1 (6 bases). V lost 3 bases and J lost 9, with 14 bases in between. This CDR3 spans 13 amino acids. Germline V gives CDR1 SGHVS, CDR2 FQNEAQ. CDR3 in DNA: TGTGCCAGCAGCTTGGGGGCATTCCGAAGCTACACCTTC. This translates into CASSLGAFRSYTF.

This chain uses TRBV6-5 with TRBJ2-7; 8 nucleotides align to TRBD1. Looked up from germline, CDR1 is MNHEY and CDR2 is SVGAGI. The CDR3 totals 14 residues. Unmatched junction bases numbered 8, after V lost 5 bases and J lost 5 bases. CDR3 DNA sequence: TGTGCCAGCAGTAGGGACAGGTCAACCCACGAGCAGTACTTC. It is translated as CASSRDRSTHEQYF.

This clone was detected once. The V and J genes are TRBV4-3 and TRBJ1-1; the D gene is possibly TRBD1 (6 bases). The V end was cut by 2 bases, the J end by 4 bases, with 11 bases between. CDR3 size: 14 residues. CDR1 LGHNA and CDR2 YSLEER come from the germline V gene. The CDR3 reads CASSQLQGSTEAFF. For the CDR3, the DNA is TGCGCCAGCAGCCAACTACAGGGTAGCACTGAAGCTTTCTTT.

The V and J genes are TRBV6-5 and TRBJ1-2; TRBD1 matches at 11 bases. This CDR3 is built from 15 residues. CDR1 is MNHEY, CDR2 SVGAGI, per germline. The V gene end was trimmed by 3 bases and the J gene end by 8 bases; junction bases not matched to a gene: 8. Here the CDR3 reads CASSYRGQGGRGYTF. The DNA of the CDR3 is TGTGCCAGCAGTTATCGGGGACAGGGGGGTCGCGGCTACACCTTC.

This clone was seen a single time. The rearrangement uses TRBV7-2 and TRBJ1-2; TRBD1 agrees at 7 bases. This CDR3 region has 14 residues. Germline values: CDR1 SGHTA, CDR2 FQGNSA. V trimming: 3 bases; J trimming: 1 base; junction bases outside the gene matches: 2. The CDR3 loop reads CASSLAGGNYGYTF. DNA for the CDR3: TGTGCCAGCAGCTTGGCAGGGGGTAACTATGGCTACACCTTC.